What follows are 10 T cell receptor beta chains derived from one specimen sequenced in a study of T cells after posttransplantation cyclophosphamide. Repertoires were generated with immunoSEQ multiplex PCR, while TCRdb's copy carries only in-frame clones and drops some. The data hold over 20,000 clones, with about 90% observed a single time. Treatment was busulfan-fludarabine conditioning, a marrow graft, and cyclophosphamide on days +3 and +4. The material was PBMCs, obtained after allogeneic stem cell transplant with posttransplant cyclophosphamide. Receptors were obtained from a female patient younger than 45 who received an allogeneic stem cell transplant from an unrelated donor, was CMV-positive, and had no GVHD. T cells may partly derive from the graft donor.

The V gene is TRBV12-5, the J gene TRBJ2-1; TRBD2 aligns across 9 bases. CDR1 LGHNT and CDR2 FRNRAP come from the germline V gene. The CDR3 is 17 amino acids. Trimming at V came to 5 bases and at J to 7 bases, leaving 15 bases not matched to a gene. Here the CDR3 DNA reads TGTGCTAGTGGTCTCTGGATGGGCGGGGGGGCTATGAATGAGCAGTTCTTC. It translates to CASGLWMGGGAMNEQFF.

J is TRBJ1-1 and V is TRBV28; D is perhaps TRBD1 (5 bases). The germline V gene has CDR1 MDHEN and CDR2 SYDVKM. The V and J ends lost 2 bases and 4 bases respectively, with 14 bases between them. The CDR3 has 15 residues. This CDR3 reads CASSLRSGSGTEAFF. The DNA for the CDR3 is TGTGCCAGCAGTTTACGTTCAGGGTCCGGCACTGAAGCTTTCTTT.

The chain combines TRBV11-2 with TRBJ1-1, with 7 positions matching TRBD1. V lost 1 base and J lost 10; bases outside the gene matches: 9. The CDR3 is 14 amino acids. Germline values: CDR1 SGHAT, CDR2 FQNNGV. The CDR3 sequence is CASSLVSAQGRAFF. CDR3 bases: TGTGCCAGCAGCTTAGTTTCGGCACAGGGGAGAGCTTTCTTT.

The CDR3 loop reads CASSQDLAGDTGELFF. The DNA of the CDR3 is TGTGCCAGCAGCCAAGATCTTGCAGGGGACACCGGGGAGCTGTTTTTT. This chain connects TRBV4-2 to TRBJ2-2, with D perhaps matching TRBD1 (6 bases). Looked up from germline, CDR1 is LGHNA and CDR2 is YNFKEQ. The V end lost 0 bases, the J end lost 3 bases, and 11 bases lay between the germline ends. CDR3 length: 16 amino acids.

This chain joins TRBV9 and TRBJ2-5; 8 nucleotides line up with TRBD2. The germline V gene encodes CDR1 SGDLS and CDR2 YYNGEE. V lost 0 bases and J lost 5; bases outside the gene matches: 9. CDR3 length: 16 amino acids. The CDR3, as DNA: TGTGCCAGCAGCGTAGGAGGAGCGGGGGTTAGGGAGACCCAGTACTTC. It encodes CASSVGGAGVRETQYF.

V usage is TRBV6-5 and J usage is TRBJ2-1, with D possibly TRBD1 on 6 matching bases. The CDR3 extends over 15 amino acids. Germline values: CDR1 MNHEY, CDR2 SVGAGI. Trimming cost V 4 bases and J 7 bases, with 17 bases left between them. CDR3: CASSFTGSKLNEQFF. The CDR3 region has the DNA TGTGCCAGCAGTTTCACAGGGAGTAAGTTGAATGAGCAGTTCTTC.

The CDR3 is CASSLQGNYGYTF. DNA of the CDR3: TGTGCCAGCAGCTTACAGGGAAACTATGGCTACACCTTC. The chain uses TRBV5-5 and TRBJ1-2; possibly TRBD1 for D (6 bases). The CDR3 is made up of 13 amino acids. Germline-derived CDR1 and CDR2 are SGHKS and YYEKEE (reference sequence). Trimming shortened V by 2 bases and J by 2 bases, and 7 bases separated the two germline ends. The whole variable domain, filled in from reference TRBV5-5 and TRBJ1-2, reads DAGVTQSPTHLIKTRGQQVTLRCSPISGHKSVSWYQQVLGQGPQFIFQYYEKEERGRGNFPDRFSARQFPNYSSELNVNALLLGDSALYLCASSLQGNYGYTFGSGTRLTVV.

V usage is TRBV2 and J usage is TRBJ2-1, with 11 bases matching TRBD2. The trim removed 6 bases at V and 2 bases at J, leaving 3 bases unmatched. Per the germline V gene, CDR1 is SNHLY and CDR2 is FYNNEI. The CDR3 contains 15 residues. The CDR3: CASRQGLAAYNEQFF. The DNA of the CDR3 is TGTGCCAGCAGGCAGGGACTAGCGGCCTACAATGAGCAGTTCTTC.

CDR3 loop: CASSQAQSNRGGYEQYF. The CDR3 nucleotides read TGTGCCAGCAGCCAAGCCCAGTCGAACAGGGGAGGTTACGAGCAGTACTTC. V is TRBV4-2 and J is TRBJ2-7; a possible D gene is TRBD1 (7 bases). CDR3 length: 17 amino acids. The germline V gene has CDR1 LGHNA and CDR2 YNFKEQ. V gave up 1 base and J gave up 4 bases, with 20 bases separating them.

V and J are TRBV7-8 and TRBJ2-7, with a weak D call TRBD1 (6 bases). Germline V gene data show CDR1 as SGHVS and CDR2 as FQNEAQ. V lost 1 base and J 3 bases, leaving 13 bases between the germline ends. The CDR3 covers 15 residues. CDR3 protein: CASSLGTDTRYEQYF. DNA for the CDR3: TGTGCCAGCAGCTTAGGGACAGACACCCGCTACGAGCAGTACTTC.